The 5 T cell receptor beta chains listed next were all sequenced from one sample in a study of identical twins. MiXCR, applied by TCRdb to the 5' RACE reads, yields one record per CDR3 protein. The table includes approximately 1.8 million distinct CDR3 sequences, more than 30% detected once. Source material: cord blood. The receptor set was obtained from a newborn girl in good health.

V usage is TRBV5-4 and J usage is TRBJ1-2; D remains ambiguous. Germline V CDR1 and CDR2: SGHNT, YYREEE (reference sequence). The V and J ends lost 1 base and 3 bases respectively, with 10 bases between them. This CDR3 has 14 residues. The CDR3, as DNA: TGTGCCAGCAGCTTGAAGCTCTCGGACTATGGCTACACCTTC. It codes for CASSLKLSDYGYTF.

In its sample, this clonotype was seen a few times. J is TRBJ2-2 and V is TRBV11-2, with 8 bases aligning to TRBD2. Germline CDR1 SGHAT, CDR2 FQNNGV. CDR3 length: 18 amino acids. Trimming cost V 0 bases and J 0 bases; bases outside gene matches: 6. CDR3 amino acids: CASSLDLTGGPNTGELFF. The CDR3 bases are TGTGCCAGCAGCTTAGATCTTACGGGGGGGCCGAACACCGGGGAGCTGTTTTTT. The whole variable domain, filled in from reference TRBV11-2 and TRBJ2-2, reads EAGVAQSPRYKIIEKRQSVAFWCNPISGHATLYWYQQILGQGPKLLIQFQNNGVVDDSQLPKDRFSAERLKGVDSTLKIQPAKLEDSAVYLCASSLDLTGGPNTGELFFGEGSRLTVL.

Here the CDR3 reads CAGMLREGYNEQYF. Here the CDR3 DNA reads TGTGCCGGCATGTTACGGGAGGGCTACAATGAGCAGTACTTC. The chain is built from TRBV28 and TRBJ2-7, with 8 bases fitting TRBD2. Germline CDR1 and CDR2: MDHEN and SYDVKM. CDR3 length: 14 residues. With V trimmed by 11 bases and J by 7 bases, 16 bases remained unmatched.

This chain links TRBV10-3 with TRBJ2-1, with D uncertain. The CDR3 is made up of 15 amino acids. CDR1 and CDR2 (germline): ENHRY, SYGVKD. The V end was cut by 2 bases, the J end by 0 bases, with 8 bases between. This CDR3 reads CAISELVSSYNEQFF. DNA of the CDR3: TGTGCCATCAGTGAGCTGGTTAGCTCCTACAATGAGCAGTTCTTC.

This clonotype has only a few counts. The rearrangement uses TRBV28 and TRBJ2-7; 12 bases agree with TRBD2. V was pared by 2 bases and J by 3 bases, with 5 bases of the junction left unmatched. This CDR3 contains 16 residues. In germline, CDR1 is MDHEN, CDR2 SYDVKM. The CDR3 DNA is TGTGCCAGCAGTTTACTAGCGGGAGGGGCTTACTACGAGCAGTACTTC. Translating gives CASSLLAGGAYYEQYF.